The 20 T cell receptor beta chains below were found in one sample sequenced in a study of cytomegalovirus exposure and HLA in healthy donors. The PCR employed 60 Vbeta primers together with 13 Jbeta primers. The assay was immunoSEQ multiplex PCR, and TCRdb's table has in-frame clones only and misses some. The sample has under 100,000 clones, approximately 60% seen once. The sequenced material came from PBMCs. All receptors derive from a woman aged 30 to 39 in good health and CMV-seropositive.

The chain joins TRBV7-6 to TRBJ2-6; 8 nucleotides align to TRBD1. Germline V CDR1 and CDR2: SGHVS, FNYEAQ. Trimming at V came to 1 base and at J to 0 bases, leaving 5 bases not matched to a gene. The CDR3 is 18 amino acids. The CDR3 region has the DNA TGTGCCAGCAGCTTAGGACAGGGGAGCCCCTCTGGGGCCAACGTCCTGACTTTC. Its translation is CASSLGQGSPSGANVLTF.

As for this clone: An end of the junction does not agree with germline; a read error may underlie this. The chain uses TRBV5-6 and TRBJ1-2; D remains unclear. This CDR3 comprises 16 residues. CDR1 is SGHDT and CDR2 is YYEEEE in the germline V gene. The CDR3 here is CANSLGRWASHYGYTF. The DNA of the CDR3 is TGTGCCAACAGCTTGGGTCGATGGGCCTCTCACTATGGCTACACCTTC.

The chain carries TRBV6-6 and TRBJ1-3; TRBD1 matches at 10 bases. V shed 5 bases, J shed 2 bases, and the junction held 6 bases outside the gene matches. From germline, CDR1 is MNHNY and CDR2 SVGAGI (reference sequence). CDR3 length: 16 amino acids. For the CDR3, the DNA is TGTGCCAGCAGTCCCGCCGGGACAGGGGCTGGAAACACCATATATTTT. Amino acids: CASSPAGTGAGNTIYF.

The V gene is TRBV27, the J gene TRBJ2-5; 11 positions agree with TRBD2. Trimming took 4 bases from V and 0 from J; bases not matched to a gene: 4. The germline CDR1 and CDR2 sequences are MNHEY and SMNVEV (reference sequence). The CDR3 consists of 16 residues. CDR3 residues: CASSSLAGGHQETQYF. The CDR3 DNA is TGTGCCAGCAGTTCTCTAGCGGGGGGTCACCAAGAGACCCAGTACTTC.

CDR3 region: CASSVQGQGSGYTF. The CDR3 DNA sequence: TGTGCCAGCAGCGTACAGGGACAGGGCAGTGGCTACACCTTC. The genes are TRBV9 and TRBJ1-2, with 9 bases fitting TRBD1. CDR3 length: 14 residues. In germline, CDR1 is SGDLS, CDR2 YYNGEE. Losses at the gene ends were 1 base for V and 7 bases for J; bases not matched to a gene: 5.

This clone was recorded a few times. This sequence joins TRBV4-2 and TRBJ1-5; 9 nucleotides line up with TRBD1. The ends lost 1 base at V and 6 bases at J; junction bases unmatched: 7. The CDR3 runs to 16 residues. Germline V gene data show CDR1 as LGHNA and CDR2 as YNFKEQ. The CDR3 coding sequence is TGTGCCAGCAGCCAAGTGGACAGGGGCCGCGGTCAGCCCCAGCATTTT. Its protein product is CASSQVDRGRGQPQHF.

This clone has only a few counts. V is TRBV6-5 and J is TRBJ1-2; the match to TRBD1 covers 7 bases. Per germline, CDR1 MNHEY and CDR2 SVGAGI. This CDR3 region has 15 residues. Losses at the gene ends were 9 bases for V and 2 bases for J; bases not matched to a gene: 12. The CDR3 loop is CASDGDSTLNYGYTF. CDR3 bases: TGTGCCAGTGATGGGGACAGTACTTTGAACTATGGCTACACCTTC.

The chain recombines TRBV27 with TRBJ1-3; the match to TRBD1 covers 8 bases. J gave up 6 bases and V 5 bases, and 12 bases lay outside the gene matches. This CDR3 is 16 amino acids long. Germline CDR1 MNHEY, CDR2 SMNVEV (reference sequence). The CDR3 region has the DNA TGTGCCAGCAGTCTCTATTACGACAGGGGCGAAAACACCATATATTTT. Translated, it gives CASSLYYDRGENTIYF.

The chain combines TRBV6-1 with TRBJ1-1; 7 bases line up with TRBD1. CDR3 length equals 14 residues. Germline lookup yields CDR1 MNHNS and CDR2 SASEGT. The V and J ends lost 6 bases and 6 bases, in that order; junction bases with no gene match: 10. The DNA for the CDR3 is TGTGCCAGCAGCAAACAGGGGTTTTGGTCTGAAGCTTTCTTT. Amino acids: CASSKQGFWSEAFF.

The chain joins TRBV30 to TRBJ2-7; 7 nucleotides align to TRBD2. Germline assignment: CDR1 GTSNPN and CDR2 SVGIG (reference sequence). This CDR3 spans 13 amino acids. V was pared by 4 bases and J by 7 bases, with 10 bases of the junction left unmatched. The CDR3 spells CAWKGTIPREQYF. CDR3 coding DNA: TGTGCCTGGAAGGGGACTATACCACGGGAGCAGTACTTC.

The chain has TRBV28 and TRBJ1-5; D unclear. Trimming left V 3 bases short and J 9 bases short, with 9 bases between. There are 12 residues in the CDR3. The germline V gene encodes CDR1 MDHEN and CDR2 SYDVKM. This CDR3 reads CASSFLRRPQHF. DNA for the CDR3: TGTGCCAGCAGTTTTCTACGGAGGCCCCAGCATTTT.

The chain employs TRBV27 and TRBJ2-7, with TRBD1 as a possible D gene (6 bases). The CDR3 totals 15 residues. Deletions cut 1 base from V and 3 bases from J, with 13 bases between. Germline CDR1 reads MNHEY; CDR2 reads SMNVEV (reference sequence). The CDR3 loop is CASSLYAGANYEQYF. DNA for the CDR3: TGTGCCAGCAGTTTATACGCAGGGGCTAACTACGAGCAGTACTTC.

This clone was recorded only once. The chain uses TRBV6-5 and TRBJ1-1; 7 nucleotides line up with TRBD1. From germline, CDR1 is MNHEY and CDR2 SVGAGI. The CDR3 is made up of 16 amino acids. J lost 1 base, V lost 2 bases, and 7 bases had no gene match. The CDR3 DNA reads TGTGCCAGCAGTTACCGGCCGACAGGGACGAACACTGAAGCTTTCTTT. Its translation is CASSYRPTGTNTEAFF.

This rearrangement joins TRBV29-1 to TRBJ2-5; D may be TRBD2 (5 bases). The CDR3 is made up of 13 amino acids. Germline V lookup: CDR1 SQVTM, CDR2 ANQGSEA. With 2 bases removed from V and 5 bases from J, the gap between germline ends came to 12 bases. The CDR3 sequence is CSVENEPGETQYF. CDR3 DNA: TGCAGCGTTGAAAACGAGCCGGGGGAGACCCAGTACTTC. Full variable domain (outside the CDR3, taken from reference TRBV29-1 and TRBJ2-5): SAVISQKPSRDICQRGTSLTIQCQVDSQVTMMFWYRQQPGQSLTLIATANQGSEATYESGFVIDKFPISRPNLTFSTLTVSNMSPEDSSIYLCSVENEPGETQYFGPGTRLLVL.

The J gene is TRBJ1-2, the V gene TRBV12-5; D gene unclear. Germline V lookup: CDR1 LGHNT, CDR2 FRNRAP. V lost 4 bases to trimming and J lost 8 bases, with 17 bases between them. The CDR3 has 14 amino acids. Here the CDR3 DNA reads TGTGCTAGTGGTTCCCCCCTCCGAGAGCGGGGCTACACCTTC. Amino acid sequence: CASGSPLRERGYTF.

V gene TRBV2 combines with J gene TRBJ2-7, with D hard to call. Germline V CDR1 and CDR2: SNHLY, FYNNEI. Trimming left V 3 bases short and J 3 bases short, with 6 bases between. CDR3 length: 12 residues. This chain's CDR3 is CASSERYYEQYF. CDR3 coding DNA: TGTGCCAGCAGTGAGCGATACTACGAGCAGTACTTC.

This clone was seen a single time. The V call is TRBV4-1, the J call TRBJ2-2, with 10 nucleotides matching TRBD2. CDR1 and CDR2 from the germline V gene are MGHRA and YSYEKL. The CDR3 covers 14 residues. With 3 bases clipped from V and 10 bases from J, the junction kept 5 bases outside the gene matches. CDR3 in amino acids: CASSHSGGAQELFF. In DNA form, the CDR3 reads TGCGCCAGCAGCCACAGCGGGGGGGCCCAGGAGCTGTTTTTT.

The V call is TRBV5-5, the J call TRBJ1-2; D may be TRBD1 (5 bases). V lost 0 bases and J lost 4, with 10 bases in between. This CDR3 comprises 14 residues. From germline, CDR1 is SGHKS and CDR2 YYEKEE (reference sequence). CDR3 sequence reads: CASSLGRVGYGYTF. As DNA, the CDR3 is TGTGCCAGCAGCTTGGGCAGGGTTGGCTATGGCTACACCTTC.

This chain's CDR3 is CASSQATGATGDSPLHF. CDR3 nucleotides: TGCGCCAGCAGCCAAGCGACAGGGGCTACTGGGGATTCACCCCTCCACTTT. The V and J genes are TRBV4-1 and TRBJ1-6, with 8 bases lining up with TRBD1. The CDR3 extends over 17 amino acids. Germline CDR1 reads MGHRA; CDR2 reads YSYEKL. The V segment lost 1 base and the J segment 8 bases; nucleotides outside the gene matches: 10.

This clone was detected a few times. The rearrangement uses TRBV28 and TRBJ1-5; TRBD1 agrees at 8 bases. The CDR3 is 14 amino acids. With V trimmed by 6 bases and J by 7 bases, 8 bases remained unmatched. The germline CDR1 and CDR2 sequences are MDHEN and SYDVKM. Here the CDR3 DNA reads TGTGCCAGCAGATTCGGACAGGGCGGACAGCCCCAGCATTTT. Protein product: CASRFGQGGQPQHF. Based on the CDR3 plus reference TRBV28 and TRBJ1-5, the full variable domain is DVKVTQSSRYLVKRTGEKVFLECVQDMDHENMFWYRQDPGLGLRLIYFSYDVKMKEKGDIPEGYSVSREKKERFSLILESASTNQTSMYLCASRFGQGGQPQHFGDGTRLSIL.